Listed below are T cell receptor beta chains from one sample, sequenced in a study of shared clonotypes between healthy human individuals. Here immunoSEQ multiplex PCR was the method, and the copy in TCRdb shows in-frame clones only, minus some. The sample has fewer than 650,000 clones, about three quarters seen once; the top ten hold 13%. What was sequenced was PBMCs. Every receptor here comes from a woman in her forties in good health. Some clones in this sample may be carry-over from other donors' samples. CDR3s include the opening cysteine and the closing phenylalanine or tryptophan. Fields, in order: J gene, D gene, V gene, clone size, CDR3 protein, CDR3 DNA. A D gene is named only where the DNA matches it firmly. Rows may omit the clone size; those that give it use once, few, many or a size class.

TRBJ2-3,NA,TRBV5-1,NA,CASSFGYTDTQYF,TGCGCCAGCAGTTTTGGGTACACAGATACGCAGTATTTT
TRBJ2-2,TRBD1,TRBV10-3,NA,CAISEPGTGNTGELFF,TGTGCCATCAGTGAGCCCGGGACAGGGAACACCGGGGAGCTGTTTTTT
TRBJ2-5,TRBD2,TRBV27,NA,CASRETGTSVEETQYF,TGTGCCAGCAGAGAGACCGGGACTAGCGTTGAAGAGACCCAGTACTTC
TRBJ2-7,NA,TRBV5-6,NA,CASTSPSHEQYF,TGTGCCAGCACCTCCCCCTCACACGAGCAGTACTTC
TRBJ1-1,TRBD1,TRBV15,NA,CATSRSDRAAFF,TGTGCCACCAGCAGGAGCGACAGGGCAGCTTTCTTT
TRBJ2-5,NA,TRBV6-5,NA,CASGMVGETQYF,TGTGCCAGCGGTATGGTGGGGGAGACCCAGTACTTC
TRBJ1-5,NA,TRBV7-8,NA,CASSLELIGRQPQHF,TGTGCCAGCAGCTTAGAGTTGATAGGGAGGCAGCCCCAGCATTTT
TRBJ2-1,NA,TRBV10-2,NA,CASKTWNEQFF,TGCGCCAGTAAAACTTGGAATGAGCAGTTCTTC
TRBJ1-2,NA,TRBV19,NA,CASTGPARSYTF,TGTGCCAGCACTGGACCCGCCCGGAGCTACACCTTC
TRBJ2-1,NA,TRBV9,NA,CASSASGDQYNEQFF,TGTGCCAGCAGCGCATCGGGGGACCAATACAATGAGCAGTTCTTC
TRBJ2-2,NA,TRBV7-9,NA,CADQGFAGELFF,TGTGCCGATCAGGGTTTTGCCGGGGAGCTGTTTTTT
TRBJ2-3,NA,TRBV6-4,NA,CASSDSVGGTDTQYF,TGTGCCAGCAGTGACTCGGTGGGAGGCACAGATACGCAGTATTTT
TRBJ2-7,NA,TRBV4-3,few,CASSQAFAGAPREQYF,TGCGCCAGCAGCCAAGCTTTCGCAGGGGCGCCTCGAGAGCAGTACTTC
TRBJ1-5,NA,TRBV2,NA,CASSEIIGSQPQHF,TGTGCCAGCAGTGAAATTATCGGTTCTCAGCCCCAGCATTTT
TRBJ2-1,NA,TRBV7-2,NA,CASSPARLASYNEQFF,TGTGCCAGCAGCCCCGCCCGCCTAGCCTCCTACAATGAGCAGTTCTTC
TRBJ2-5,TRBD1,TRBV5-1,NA,CASSLRDRGGLQETQYF,TGCGCCAGCAGCCTCCGGGACAGGGGGGGACTCCAAGAGACCCAGTACTTC
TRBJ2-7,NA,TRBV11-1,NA,CASSFPGVNEQYF,TGTGCCAGCAGCTTTCCGGGAGTGAACGAGCAGTACTTC
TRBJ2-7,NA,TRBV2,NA,CASDRGSSSYEQYF,TGTGCCAGCGACCGGGGCAGTAGCTCCTACGAGCAGTACTTC
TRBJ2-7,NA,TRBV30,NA,CAWSRRHEQYF,TGTGCCTGGAGTAGGAGACACGAGCAGTACTTC
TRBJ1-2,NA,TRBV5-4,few,CASSPDGNYGYTF,TGTGCCAGCAGCCCGGACGGTAACTATGGCTACACCTTC
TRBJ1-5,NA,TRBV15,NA,CATSRDSAAYQPQHF,TGTGCCACCAGCAGAGATTCGGCAGCCTATCAGCCCCAGCATTTT
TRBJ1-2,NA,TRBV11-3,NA,CASSLDRAGPYGYTF,TGTGCCAGCAGCTTAGATCGGGCGGGTCCTTATGGCTACACCTTC
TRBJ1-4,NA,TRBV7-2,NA,CASSLGRATNEKLFF,TGTGCCAGCAGCTTAGGCCGAGCAACTAATGAAAAACTGTTTTTT
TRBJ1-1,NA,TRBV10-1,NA,CASSAKNRDVQAGVTEAFF,TGCGCCAGCAGTGCAAAAAACCGGGACGTACAGGCAGGGGTCACTGAAGCTTTCTTC
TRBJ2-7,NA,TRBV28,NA,CASSFRDGYLSEQYF,TGTGCCAGCAGTTTTAGAGACGGGTATTTGAGCGAGCAGTACTTC
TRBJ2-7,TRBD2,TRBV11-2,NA,CASRSSGLYEQYF,TGTGCCAGCAGAAGTAGCGGGCTCTACGAGCAGTACTTC
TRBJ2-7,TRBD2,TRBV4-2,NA,CASSQDIRAGDSYEQYF,TGTGCCAGCAGCCAAGATATTCGAGCGGGGGACTCCTACGAGCAGTACTTC
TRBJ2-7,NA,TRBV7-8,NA,CASSSGPINAYEQYF,TGTGCCAGCAGCTCGGGACCCATCAACGCCTACGAGCAGTACTTC
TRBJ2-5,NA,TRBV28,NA,CASSTPTQETQYF,TGTGCCAGCAGTACACCCACCCAGGAGACCCAGTACTTC